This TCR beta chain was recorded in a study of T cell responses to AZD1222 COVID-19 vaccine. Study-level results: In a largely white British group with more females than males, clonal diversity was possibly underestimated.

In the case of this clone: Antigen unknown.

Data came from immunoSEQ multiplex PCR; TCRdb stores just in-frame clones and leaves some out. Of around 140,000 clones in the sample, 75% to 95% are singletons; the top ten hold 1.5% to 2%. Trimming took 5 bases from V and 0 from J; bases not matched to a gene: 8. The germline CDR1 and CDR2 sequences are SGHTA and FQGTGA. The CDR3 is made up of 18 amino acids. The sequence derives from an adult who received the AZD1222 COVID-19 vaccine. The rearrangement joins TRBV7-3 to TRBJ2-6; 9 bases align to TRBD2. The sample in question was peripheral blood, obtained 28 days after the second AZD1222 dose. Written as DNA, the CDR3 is TGTGCCAGCAGCGGGGGGACTAGCCCCTTCTCTGGGGCCAACGTCCTGACTTTC. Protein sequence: CASSGGTSPFSGANVLTF.